The rows below give T cell receptor beta chains drawn from one sample of a study of cytomegalovirus exposure and HLA in healthy donors. Sequencing was performed with immunoSEQ multiplex PCR; in TCRdb, only in-frame clones are kept and a portion is missing. The table has approximately 190,000 clones, about 85% seen once; the top ten hold 0.9% to 1.2%. The sample consisted of PBMCs. The receptors shown here come from a boy aged 2-15 years in good health and CMV-seronegative. Each CDR3 is given with its conserved first and last residue. A D gene is named only where the DNA matches it firmly. Rows give clone size only sometimes, using once, few, many, or a class for an expanded clone.

>NA|TRBV5-1|TRBD1|TRBJ2-7
TGCGCCAGCAGCTGGGGACAGGGGCCGAACGAGCAGTACTTC
CASSWGQGPNEQYF
>NA|TRBV2|NA|TRBJ2-2
TGTGCCAGCAGGGGCGAGAACACCGGGGAGCTGTTTTTT
CASRGENTGELFF
>NA|TRBV2|NA|TRBJ1-2
TGTGCCAGTCAAGACAAGAACTATGGCTACACCTTC
CASQDKNYGYTF
>once|TRBV10-2|NA|TRBJ1-6
TGCGCCAGTCGAACATTAGGGAGGGAGGGAAATTCACCCCTCCACTTT
CASRTLGREGNSPLHF
>NA|TRBV19|TRBD1|TRBJ1-2
TGTGCCAGTAGCGCCAAGCCTACAGGGGCCTATGGCTACACCTTC
CASSAKPTGAYGYTF
>NA|TRBV5-5|TRBD1|TRBJ1-6
TGTGCCAGCAGCCGTTCAACCGGGACAGGGAATTCACCCCTCCACTTT
CASSRSTGTGNSPLHF
>once|TRBV27|TRBD2|TRBJ2-5
TGTGCCAGCAGTATGGCGGGGGGGCCTGGTCGTCAAGAGACCCAGTACTTC
CASSMAGGPGRQETQYF
>NA|TRBV30|TRBD1|TRBJ1-2
TGTGCCTGGAGACCGGACAGGGAGTATGGCTACACCTTC
CAWRPDREYGYTF
>once|TRBV14|NA|TRBJ2-1
TGTGCCAGCAGCCAAGCAGCAGGGGTAAACAATGAGCAGTTCTTC
CASSQAAGVNNEQFF
>NA|TRBV7-9|TRBD1|TRBJ2-1
TGTGCCAGCAGCTTAGCGGGAAGTGGGACAGGGGCTAGAAGTGAGCAGTTCTTC
CASSLAGSGTGARSEQFF
>once|TRBV4-2|NA|TRBJ2-7
TGTGCCAGCAGCCAAGATTCAGACAGATTCGAGCAGTACTTC
CASSQDSDRFEQYF
>NA|TRBV5-8|TRBD1|TRBJ1-3
TGTGCCAGCAGCCCGGAGTTTGGACAGGGGACGAACACCATATATTTT
CASSPEFGQGTNTIYF
>NA|TRBV11-2|TRBD2|TRBJ2-7
TGTGCCAGCAGAAGCGGGATGGACCACGAGCAGTACTTC
CASRSGMDHEQYF
>NA|TRBV9|TRBD1|TRBJ1-6
TGTGCCAGCAGCGCCGGGACAGGGGGATCACCCCTCCACTTT
CASSAGTGGSPLHF
>NA|TRBV6-1|NA|TRBJ1-2
TGTGCCAGCAGGAGGGAGGAAGGCTATGGCTACACCTTC
CASRREEGYGYTF
>NA|TRBV9|TRBD1|TRBJ2-1
TGTGCCAGCAGCGCCCGACAGGGGCGGGAGCAGTTCTTC
CASSARQGREQFF